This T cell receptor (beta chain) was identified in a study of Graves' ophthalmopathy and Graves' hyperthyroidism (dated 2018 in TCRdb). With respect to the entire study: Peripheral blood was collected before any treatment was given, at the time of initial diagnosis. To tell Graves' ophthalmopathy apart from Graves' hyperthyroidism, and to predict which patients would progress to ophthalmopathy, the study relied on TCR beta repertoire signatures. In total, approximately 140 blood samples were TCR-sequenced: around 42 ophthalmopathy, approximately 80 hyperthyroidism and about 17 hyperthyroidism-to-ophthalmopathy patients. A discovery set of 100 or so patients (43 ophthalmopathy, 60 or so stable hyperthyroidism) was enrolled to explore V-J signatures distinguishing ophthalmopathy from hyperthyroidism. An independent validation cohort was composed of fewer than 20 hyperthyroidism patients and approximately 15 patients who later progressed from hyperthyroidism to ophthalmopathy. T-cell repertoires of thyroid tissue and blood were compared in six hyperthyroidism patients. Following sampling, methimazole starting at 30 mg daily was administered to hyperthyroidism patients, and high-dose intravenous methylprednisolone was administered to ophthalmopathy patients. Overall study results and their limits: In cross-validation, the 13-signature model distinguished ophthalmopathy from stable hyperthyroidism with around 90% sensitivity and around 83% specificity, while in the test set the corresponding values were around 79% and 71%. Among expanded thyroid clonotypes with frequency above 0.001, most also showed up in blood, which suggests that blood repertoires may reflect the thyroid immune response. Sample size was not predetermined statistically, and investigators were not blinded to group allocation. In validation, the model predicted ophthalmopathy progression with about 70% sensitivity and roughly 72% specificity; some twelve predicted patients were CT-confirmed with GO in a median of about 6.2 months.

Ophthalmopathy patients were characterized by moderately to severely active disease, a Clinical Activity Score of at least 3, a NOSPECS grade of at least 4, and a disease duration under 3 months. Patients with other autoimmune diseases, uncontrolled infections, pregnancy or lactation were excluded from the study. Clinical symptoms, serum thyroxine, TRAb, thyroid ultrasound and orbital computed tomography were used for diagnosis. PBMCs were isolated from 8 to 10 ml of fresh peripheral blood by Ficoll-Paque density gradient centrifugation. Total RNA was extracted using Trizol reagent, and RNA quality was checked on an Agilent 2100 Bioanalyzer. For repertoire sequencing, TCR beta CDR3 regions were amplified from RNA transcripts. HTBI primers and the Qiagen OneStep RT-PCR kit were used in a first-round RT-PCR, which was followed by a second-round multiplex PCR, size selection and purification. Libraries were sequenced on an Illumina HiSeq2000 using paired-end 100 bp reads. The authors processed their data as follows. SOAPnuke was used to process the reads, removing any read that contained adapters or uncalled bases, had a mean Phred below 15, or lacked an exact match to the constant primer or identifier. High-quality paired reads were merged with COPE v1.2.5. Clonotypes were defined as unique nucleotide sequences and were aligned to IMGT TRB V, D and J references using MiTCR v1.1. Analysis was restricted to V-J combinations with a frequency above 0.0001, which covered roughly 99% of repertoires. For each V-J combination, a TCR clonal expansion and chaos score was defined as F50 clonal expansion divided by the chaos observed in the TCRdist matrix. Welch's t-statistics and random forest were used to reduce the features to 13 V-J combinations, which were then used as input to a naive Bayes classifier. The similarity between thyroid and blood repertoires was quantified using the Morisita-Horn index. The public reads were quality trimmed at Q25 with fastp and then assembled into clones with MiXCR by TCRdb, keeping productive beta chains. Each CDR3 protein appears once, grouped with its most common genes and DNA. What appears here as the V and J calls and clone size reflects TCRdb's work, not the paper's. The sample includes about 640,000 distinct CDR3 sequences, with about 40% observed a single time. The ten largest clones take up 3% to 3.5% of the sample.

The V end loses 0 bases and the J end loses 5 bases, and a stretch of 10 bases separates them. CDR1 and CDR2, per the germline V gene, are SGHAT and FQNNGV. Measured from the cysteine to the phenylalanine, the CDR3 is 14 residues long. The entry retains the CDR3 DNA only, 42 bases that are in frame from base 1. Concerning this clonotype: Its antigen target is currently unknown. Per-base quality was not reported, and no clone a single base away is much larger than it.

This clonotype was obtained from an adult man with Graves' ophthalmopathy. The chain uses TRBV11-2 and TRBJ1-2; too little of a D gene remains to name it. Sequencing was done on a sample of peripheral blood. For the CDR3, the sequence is CASSLDRSIYGYTF. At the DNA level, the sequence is TGTGCCAGCAGCTTAGATCGGTCAATATATGGCTACACCTTC.